The 8 T cell receptor beta chains listed next were all sequenced from one sample in a study of technical replicates of blood from four donors. Repertoires were generated with immunoSEQ multiplex PCR, while TCRdb's copy carries only in-frame clones and drops some. The repertoire consists of about 70,000 clones, with just under 95% occurring once and the leading ten covering 0.25%. Sequenced material: T cells isolated from PBMCs. These receptors all come from a human donor in good health.

The rearrangement links TRBV4-2 to TRBJ2-1, with a weak D call TRBD2 (5 bases). This CDR3 is 14 amino acids long. V lost 8 bases and J 0 bases, leaving 11 bases between the germline ends. Germline V gene sequence: CDR1 LGHNA, CDR2 YNFKEQ. The CDR3 region has the DNA TGTGCCAGCGGGGAGAGGGACTCCTACAATGAGCAGTTCTTC. The encoded protein is CASGERDSYNEQFF.

This rearrangement joins TRBV19 to TRBJ2-7; 7 bases agree with TRBD2. The trim removed 4 bases at V and 2 bases at J, leaving 5 bases unmatched. The CDR3 loop spans 14 amino acids. Germline values: CDR1 LNHDA, CDR2 SQIVND (reference sequence). CDR3 protein: CASSRLADTYEQYF. CDR3 DNA: TGTGCCAGTAGTAGACTAGCAGATACCTACGAGCAGTACTTC. Drawing the rest from reference TRBV19 and TRBJ2-7, the complete variable domain is DGGITQSPKYLFRKEGQNVTLSCEQNLNHDAMYWYRQDPGQGLRLIYYSQIVNDFQKGDIAEGYSVSREKKESFPLTVTSAQKNPTAFYLCASSRLADTYEQYFGPGTRLTVT.

V usage is TRBV27 and J usage is TRBJ1-6; TRBD1 matches at 7 bases. CDR1 is MNHEY and CDR2 is SMNVEV in the germline V gene (reference sequence). The CDR3 totals 15 residues. Trimming removed 3 bases from V and 6 bases from J; junction bases left unmatched: 5. The CDR3 region is CASSLGTVSNSPLHF. The CDR3 DNA sequence: TGTGCCAGCAGTTTGGGGACAGTTTCTAATTCACCCCTCCACTTT.

The rearrangement links TRBV9 to TRBJ1-1, with TRBD1 matching 12 bases. J lost 7 bases, V lost 7 bases, and 8 bases had no gene match. This CDR3 region has 14 residues. Per the germline V gene, CDR1 is SGDLS and CDR2 is YYNGEE. The DNA of the CDR3 is TGTGCCAGCGGGCCGGGACAGGGGGCGGTTGAAGCTTTCTTT. Translation gives CASGPGQGAVEAFF. Filled out from reference TRBV9 and TRBJ1-1, the complete variable domain reads DSGVTQTPKHLITATGQRVTLRCSPRSGDLSVYWYQQSLDQGLQFLIQYYNGEERAKGNILERFSAQQFPDLHSELNLSSLELGDSALYFCASGPGQGAVEAFFGQGTRLTVV.

The genes are TRBV5-4 and TRBJ2-7; 7 bases align to TRBD1. Germline CDR1 and CDR2: SGHNT and YYREEE (reference sequence). CDR3 length: 14 amino acids. V was pared by 4 bases and J by 2 bases, with 6 bases of the junction left unmatched. CDR3 loop: CASSPRDSAYEQYF. In DNA, the CDR3 is TGTGCCAGCAGCCCGAGGGACAGCGCCTACGAGCAGTACTTC.

V is TRBV6-5 and J is TRBJ2-1, with D possibly being TRBD2 (7 bases). The CDR3 consists of 14 residues. Trimming took off 6 bases at V and 2 bases at J, with 11 bases between the two ends. The germline V gene has CDR1 MNHEY and CDR2 SVGAGI. CDR3 residues: CASRPGGAYNEQFF. For the CDR3, the DNA is TGTGCCAGCAGACCGGGGGGCGCCTACAATGAGCAGTTCTTC.

The rearrangement uses TRBV19 and TRBJ2-7; TRBD2 matches 8 bases. Germline V gene lookup returns CDR1 LNHDA and CDR2 SQIVND (reference sequence). Trimming cost V 0 bases and J 3 bases; bases outside gene matches: 7. This CDR3 is 16 amino acids long. CDR3 in amino acids: CASSIDLLADNYEQYF. CDR3 DNA sequence: TGTGCCAGTAGTATAGATCTACTAGCGGATAACTACGAGCAGTACTTC.

The chain couples TRBV9 to TRBJ2-5; 9 nucleotides align to TRBD2. The CDR3 runs 14 residues. The V gene's germline CDR1 is SGDLS and CDR2 YYNGEE. The V and J ends lost 3 bases and 3 bases, in that order; junction bases with no gene match: 3. The CDR3 DNA reads TGTGCCAGCAGCGCAGTAGCGGGGGAAGAGACCCAGTACTTC. Residues: CASSAVAGEETQYF.